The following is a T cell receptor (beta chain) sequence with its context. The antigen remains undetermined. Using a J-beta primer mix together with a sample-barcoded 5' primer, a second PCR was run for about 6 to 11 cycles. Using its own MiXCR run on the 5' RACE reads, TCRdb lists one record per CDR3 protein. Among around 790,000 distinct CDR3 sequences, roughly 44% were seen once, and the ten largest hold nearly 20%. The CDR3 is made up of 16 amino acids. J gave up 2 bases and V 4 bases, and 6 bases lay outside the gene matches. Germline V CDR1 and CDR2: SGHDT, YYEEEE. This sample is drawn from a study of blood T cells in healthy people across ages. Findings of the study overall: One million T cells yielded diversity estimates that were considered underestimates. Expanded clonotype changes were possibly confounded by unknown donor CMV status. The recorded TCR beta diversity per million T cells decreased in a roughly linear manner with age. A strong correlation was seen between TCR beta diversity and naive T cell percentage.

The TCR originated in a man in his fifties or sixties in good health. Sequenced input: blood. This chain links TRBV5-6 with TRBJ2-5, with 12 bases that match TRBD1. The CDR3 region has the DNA TGTGCCAGCAGCCTAGGGGACAGGGGGCGTCAAGAGACCCAGTACTTC. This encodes CASSLGDRGRQETQYF.